Shown below are 32 T cell receptor beta chains from a single sample sequenced in a study of regulatory T cells in long-lasting Graves disease. Relying on iRepertoire HTBI primers and Arm-PCR of CDR3 regions, the team built TCR beta libraries. Via MiXCR, TCRdb re-called the multiplex PCR reads, giving one row per CDR3 protein. The data contain roughly 430,000 distinct CDR3 sequences, roughly 15% of them singletons. Stated time point: newly diagnosed GD, antithyroid drugs for less than 3 months. Extracted RNA from PBMCs served as the source of the TCR library. These records were also assigned to another study, of T cells in Graves' hyperthyroidism and ophthalmopathy.

The material sequenced was peripheral blood mononuclear cells (PBMCs), taken at new diagnosis, from a patient treated with antithyroid drugs. Receptors originate from a woman aged 30 to 39 with Graves disease.

The chain recombines TRBV14 with TRBJ2-1; D call uncertain. V was clipped by 2 bases and J by 12 bases, with 8 bases between them. Germline V gene data show CDR1 as SGHDN and CDR2 as FVKESK. This CDR3 spans 11 amino acids. CDR3 sequence reads: CASSQFTGQFF. The DNA of the CDR3 is TGTGCCAGCAGCCAATTTACGGGGCAGTTCTTC. Combining the CDR3 with reference TRBV14 and TRBJ2-1 gives the whole variable domain EAGVTQFPSHSVIEKGQTVTLRCDPISGHDNLYWYRRVMGKEIKFLLHFVKESKQDESGMPNNRFLAERTGGTYSTLKVQPAELEDSGVYFCASSQFTGQFFGPGTRLTVL.

This chain connects TRBV6-1 to TRBJ2-7, with TRBD2 matching over 8 bases. The V and J ends lost 8 bases and 6 bases, in that order; junction bases with no gene match: 12. The CDR3 has 14 residues. Germline values: CDR1 MNHNS, CDR2 SASEGT. The CDR3 is CASETASGLGEQYF. In nucleotides, the CDR3 is TGTGCCAGCGAGACGGCTAGCGGGCTGGGCGAGCAGTACTTC.

This clonotype has a count of ten or more. CDR3 residues: CASSPPLGNTEAFF. For the CDR3, the DNA is TGTGCCAGCTCACCCCCGTTGGGGAACACTGAAGCTTTCTTT. The rearrangement uses TRBV18 and TRBJ1-1, with D unclear. Germline-derived CDR1 and CDR2 are KGHSH and LQKENI. The germline V and J ends were trimmed by 3 bases and 1 base, with 9 bases remaining between them. The CDR3 totals 14 residues.

This rearrangement joins TRBV28 to TRBJ1-2; weak D call: TRBD1 (6 bases). The CDR3 is 14 amino acids. The germline gives CDR1 MDHEN, CDR2 SYDVKM. Deletions cut 6 bases from V and 2 bases from J, with 13 bases between. The CDR3 DNA reads TGTGCCAGCAGGGCGATCGACAGGAACTATGGCTACACCTTC. Translation gives CASRAIDRNYGYTF.

In its sample, this clonotype was seen many times. This chain's CDR3 is CASSLSGQGRADTQYF. The CDR3, as DNA: TGCGCCAGCAGCTTGTCGGGACAGGGGCGGGCAGATACGCAGTATTTT. The V gene is TRBV5-1, the J gene TRBJ2-3; TRBD1 aligns across 10 bases. The length of the CDR3 is 16 residues. The junction had 6 bases not matched to a gene; V was cut back by 1 base and J by 4 bases. Germline V CDR1 and CDR2: SGHRS, YFSETQ.

The J gene is TRBJ2-1, the V gene TRBV4-1; 10 bases align to TRBD2. Trimming cost V 3 bases and J 5 bases; bases outside gene matches: 4. This CDR3 spans 15 amino acids. Germline V CDR1 and CDR2: MGHRA, YSYEKL. The chain's CDR3 is CASSHLAGDHNEQFF. As DNA, the CDR3 is TGCGCCAGCAGCCATCTAGCGGGGGACCACAATGAGCAGTTCTTC.

The sample holds a few counts of this clonotype. The CDR3 bases are TGTGCCAGCAGTTACTCAGGCGGGAGGGTTGCAGATACGCAGTATTTT. It translates to CASSYSGGRVADTQYF. J is TRBJ2-3 and V is TRBV6-2 or TRBV6-3, with TRBD2 matching 9 bases. V lost 0 bases and J lost 4; bases outside the gene matches: 5. Germline V lookup: CDR1 MNHEY, CDR2 SVGEGT. The CDR3 is made up of 16 amino acids.

This clonotype has a handful of counts. The chain carries TRBV5-6 and TRBJ1-1, with no clear D. Germline V gives CDR1 SGHDT, CDR2 YYEEEE. V lost 4 bases to trimming and J lost 3 bases, with 22 bases between them. There are 17 residues in the CDR3. CDR3 protein: CASSPSLMRRGDTEAFF. In DNA form, the CDR3 reads TGTGCCAGCAGCCCAAGCCTAATGAGGCGCGGGGACACTGAAGCTTTCTTT.

This clonotype was counted at least ten times. The rearrangement uses TRBV28 and TRBJ1-2, with D perhaps TRBD1 (5 bases). Germline loops: CDR1 MDHEN, CDR2 SYDVKM. The CDR3 covers 14 residues. The V end lost 6 bases, the J end lost 3 bases, and 14 bases lay between the germline ends. The CDR3 reads CASSGAEGHYGYTF. The DNA for the CDR3 is TGTGCCAGCAGCGGGGCGGAGGGACACTATGGCTACACCTTC.

This clonotype was recorded at least ten times. The chain carries TRBV5-1 and TRBJ2-3, with 8 bases identical to TRBD1. The length of the CDR3 is 13 residues. The trim removed 0 bases at V and 6 bases at J, leaving 0 bases unmatched. CDR1 and CDR2 from the germline V gene are SGHRS and YFSETQ. The CDR3 spells CASSLGDRDTQYF. The CDR3 DNA follows: TGCGCCAGCAGCTTGGGGGACAGGGATACGCAGTATTTT.

Many counts were recorded for this clonotype. The genes are TRBV11-3 and TRBJ2-2; TRBD2 matches at 13 bases. V was clipped by 5 bases and J by 4 bases; unmatched bases: 13. CDR1 and CDR2 (germline): SGHNT, YENEEA. The CDR3 runs 19 residues. As DNA, the CDR3 is TGTGCCAGCAGCCCGGCTGGGAGGACTAGCGGGAGAAGCACCGGGGAGCTGTTTTTT. Encoded protein: CASSPAGRTSGRSTGELFF.

This clonotype was picked up one time. The V and J genes are TRBV18 and TRBJ2-7; D gene unclear. CDR3 length: 13 residues. V was trimmed by 3 bases and J by 2 bases, leaving 8 bases between them. CDR1 and CDR2 from the germline V gene are KGHSH and LQKENI. Here the CDR3 reads CASSPEVAYEQYF. CDR3 nucleotide sequence: TGTGCCAGCTCACCCGAGGTGGCCTACGAGCAGTACTTC.

The chain joins TRBV11-2 to TRBJ1-2; D may be TRBD1 (6 bases). CDR1 SGHAT and CDR2 FQNNGV come from the germline V gene. The V end was cut by 5 bases, the J end by 4 bases, with 14 bases between. The CDR3 spans 14 residues. As DNA, the CDR3 is TGTGCCAGCAGCCCCCCCCAGGGGACCTATGGCTACACCTTC. It yields the protein CASSPPQGTYGYTF.

With respect to this clonotype: A much larger clone differs by one base, so this may be a read error. The genes are TRBV9 and TRBJ2-3, with 7 nucleotides matching TRBD1. The CDR3 length is 15 residues. The V gene's germline CDR1 is SGDLS and CDR2 YYNGEE. CDR3 loop: CTSSVRDRSTDTQYF. In DNA, the CDR3 is TGTACCAGCAGCGTTCGGGACAGAAGCACAGATACGCAGTATTTT.

This clonotype was seen many times. J is TRBJ2-1 and V is TRBV5-1; 10 nucleotides align to TRBD2. The germline gives CDR1 SGHRS, CDR2 YFSETQ. Unmatched junction bases numbered 3, after V lost 0 bases and J lost 6 bases. The CDR3 is 15 residues long. CDR3 nucleotides: TGCGCCAGCAGCTTGGCTCTAGCGGGAGCCAATGAGCAGTTCTTC. Protein product: CASSLALAGANEQFF.

As concerns this clonotype: A far larger clone is only one base removed, so a read error is likely. The final CDR3 position lacks the conserved phenylalanine or tryptophan, pointing to a likely read error. The chain employs TRBV12-3 or TRBV12-4 and TRBJ1-6; possible D gene TRBD1, 5 bases. The CDR3 contains 14 residues. Trimming cost V 6 bases and J 0 bases, with 6 bases left between them. The CDR3 DNA follows: TGTGCCAGCAGAGACAGCTCCTATAATTCACCCCTCCACCTT. Protein product: CASRDSSYNSPLHL.

This clonotype was counted a few times. V gene TRBV20-1 combines with J gene TRBJ1-4; D gene uncertain. This CDR3 has 11 amino acids. The germline gives CDR1 DFQATT, CDR2 SNEGSKA (reference sequence). The V end was cut by 6 bases, the J end by 8 bases, with 10 bases between. The CDR3 nucleotides read TGCAGTGCCAGGCAAGGCGAAAAACTGTTTTTT. Protein product: CSARQGEKLFF.

This clonotype turned up a few times. The V call is TRBV18, the J call TRBJ2-5; D not certain. CDR3 length equals 13 residues. V lost 3 bases, J lost 3 bases, and 8 bases lay in between. CDR1 KGHSH and CDR2 LQKENI come from the germline V gene. In DNA form, the CDR3 reads TGTGCCAGCTCACCCGGTGGGGAAGAGACCCAGTACTTC. Translating it yields CASSPGGEETQYF.

This clonotype showed up just a few times. V gene TRBV6-1 combines with J gene TRBJ1-1; D not certain. V lost 8 bases and J 6 bases, leaving 10 bases between the germline ends. The CDR3 is 11 residues long. CDR1 and CDR2 from the germline V gene are MNHNS and SASEGT. The CDR3: CASVEGAEAFF. In DNA, the CDR3 is TGTGCCAGCGTCGAGGGAGCTGAAGCTTTCTTT.

This clonotype was observed many times. The chain is built from TRBV30 and TRBJ1-1, with D unresolved. The CDR3 spans 12 residues. Germline values: CDR1 GTSNPN, CDR2 SVGIG (reference sequence). V was pared by 1 base and J by 5 bases, with 8 bases between. The CDR3 protein is CAWSGTRTEAFF. As DNA, the CDR3 is TGTGCCTGGAGTGGAACCAGGACTGAAGCTTTCTTT. Full variable domain (remainder filled in from reference TRBV30 and TRBJ1-1): SQTIHQWPATLVQPVGSPLSLECTVEGTSNPNLYWYRQAAGRGLQLLFYSVGIGQISSEVPQNLSASRPQDRQFILSSKKLLLSDSGFYLCAWSGTRTEAFFGQGTRLTVV.

At least ten counts were recorded for this clonotype. V gene TRBV30 combines with J gene TRBJ2-1, with D possibly matching TRBD2 (6 bases). V lost 3 bases to trimming and J lost 3 bases, with 12 bases between them. This CDR3 is 14 amino acids long. Germline values: CDR1 GTSNPN, CDR2 SVGIG (reference sequence). The CDR3 loop reads CAWRRSGVYNEQFF. The CDR3, as DNA: TGTGCCTGGAGGCGTAGCGGAGTCTACAATGAGCAGTTCTTC. The entire variable domain, with the rest obtained from reference TRBV30 and TRBJ2-1, is as follows: SQTIHQWPATLVQPVGSPLSLECTVEGTSNPNLYWYRQAAGRGLQLLFYSVGIGQISSEVPQNLSASRPQDRQFILSSKKLLLSDSGFYLCAWRRSGVYNEQFFGPGTRLTVL.

The sample holds many counts of this clonotype. The rearrangement links TRBV9 to TRBJ2-7; 7 bases match TRBD2. Germline assignment: CDR1 SGDLS and CDR2 YYNGEE. The CDR3 extends over 15 amino acids. The V gene end was trimmed by 0 bases and the J gene end by 4 bases; junction bases not matched to a gene: 7. This CDR3 reads CASSVAIAGPYEQYF. In nucleotides, the CDR3 is TGTGCCAGCAGCGTAGCGATAGCGGGTCCTTACGAGCAGTACTTC. Based on the CDR3 plus reference TRBV9 and TRBJ2-7, the full variable domain is DSGVTQTPKHLITATGQRVTLRCSPRSGDLSVYWYQQSLDQGLQFLIQYYNGEERAKGNILERFSAQQFPDLHSELNLSSLELGDSALYFCASSVAIAGPYEQYFGPGTRLTVT.

The table lists this clonotype with many counts. The CDR3 DNA sequence: TGTGCCAGCAGCTTGGGGACAGGGGGGAATGAAAAACTGTTTTTT. It encodes CASSLGTGGNEKLFF. This rearrangement joins TRBV5-8 to TRBJ1-4, with 10 bases matching TRBD1. J gave up 5 bases and V 0 bases, and 1 base lay outside the gene matches. Germline loops: CDR1 SGHTS, CDR2 YDEGEE. This CDR3 has 15 residues.

This clonotype was seen a few times. The CDR3 sequence: CASSGTSPTQYF. CDR3 DNA: TGTGCCAGCAGCGGGACTAGCCCTACGCAGTATTTT. The V gene is TRBV9, the J gene TRBJ2-3; the match to TRBD2 covers 8 bases. The CDR3 runs 12 residues. Trimming cost V 3 bases and J 8 bases; bases outside gene matches: 2. Germline CDR1 SGDLS, CDR2 YYNGEE.

The rearrangement uses TRBV11-2 and TRBJ2-1; D not certain. Trimming removed 3 bases at V and 8 bases at J, with 8 bases between. The CDR3 sequence is 12 residues long. Per the germline V gene, CDR1 is SGHAT and CDR2 is FQNNGV. CDR3 in DNA: TGTGCCAGCAGCTTGGGAACCGATGAGCAGTTCTTC. It encodes CASSLGTDEQFF.

This clonotype was counted many times. The chain couples TRBV5-5 to TRBJ2-1; TRBD1 matches at 10 bases. Trimming took 4 bases from V and 10 from J; bases not matched to a gene: 14. Germline assignment: CDR1 SGHKS and CDR2 YYEKEE (reference sequence). The CDR3 covers 16 residues. The CDR3 coding sequence is TGTGCCAGCAGCGGCGCCGGGACAGGGGTTACAAGAGAGCAGTTCTTC. Its protein is CASSGAGTGVTREQFF.

This clonotype was seen many times. DNA for the CDR3: TGTGCCATCAGTGAGCGGCAGTCTTCGAACTATGGCTACACCTTC. Encoded protein: CAISERQSSNYGYTF. The genes are TRBV10-3 and TRBJ1-2; D is unclear. V lost 2 bases and J lost 2, with 12 bases in between. This CDR3 is 15 amino acids long. CDR1 is ENHRY, CDR2 SYGVKD, per germline.

This clonotype was counted at least ten times. This chain uses TRBV7-2 with TRBJ2-6; D is unclear. CDR1 SGHTA and CDR2 FQGNSA come from the germline V gene. V dropped 7 bases and J dropped 0 bases, with 7 bases sitting between them. There are 14 residues in the CDR3. The DNA of the CDR3 is TGTGCCAGCATACCAAACTCTGGGGCCAACGTCCTGACTTTC. Translated: CASIPNSGANVLTF.

This clonotype was recorded many times. V and J are TRBV20-1 and TRBJ2-7; D not resolved. In germline, CDR1 is DFQATT, CDR2 SNEGSKA (reference sequence). CDR3 length: 11 amino acids. V gave up 5 bases and J gave up 6 bases, with 11 bases separating them. The CDR3 sequence: CSASLMGEQYF. The CDR3 DNA sequence: TGCAGTGCTTCTCTGATGGGCGAGCAGTACTTC.

This clonotype came up many times. The CDR3 nucleotides read TGTGCCACCAGCAGAGATTACAGCGGACCAAACACAGATACGCAGTATTTT. Protein sequence: CATSRDYSGPNTDTQYF. The genes are TRBV15 and TRBJ2-3, with a weak D call TRBD2 (5 bases). The CDR3 sequence is 17 residues long. The V gene lost 0 bases and the J gene lost 2 bases, with 15 bases spanning the gap. The germline CDR1 and CDR2 sequences are LNHNV and YYDKDF (reference sequence).

There are many counts of this clonotype. CDR3 region: CASSQRGKVEQFF. The DNA for the CDR3 is TGTGCCAGCAGCCAACGCGGGAAAGTTGAGCAGTTCTTC. J is TRBJ2-1 and V is TRBV3-1, with D perhaps matching TRBD2 (6 bases). Germline V gene data show CDR1 as LGHDT and CDR2 as YNNKEL (reference sequence). The CDR3 covers 13 residues. V was trimmed by 2 bases and J by 9 bases, leaving 11 bases between them.

This rearrangement joins TRBV4-1 to TRBJ2-1, with D unresolved. V was shortened by 3 bases and J by 6 bases, with 12 bases between the two germline ends. The CDR3 runs 14 residues. Germline V gives CDR1 MGHRA, CDR2 YSYEKL. CDR3 residues: CASSQVGLVNEQFF. DNA of the CDR3: TGCGCCAGCAGCCAGGTTGGGCTGGTCAATGAGCAGTTCTTC.